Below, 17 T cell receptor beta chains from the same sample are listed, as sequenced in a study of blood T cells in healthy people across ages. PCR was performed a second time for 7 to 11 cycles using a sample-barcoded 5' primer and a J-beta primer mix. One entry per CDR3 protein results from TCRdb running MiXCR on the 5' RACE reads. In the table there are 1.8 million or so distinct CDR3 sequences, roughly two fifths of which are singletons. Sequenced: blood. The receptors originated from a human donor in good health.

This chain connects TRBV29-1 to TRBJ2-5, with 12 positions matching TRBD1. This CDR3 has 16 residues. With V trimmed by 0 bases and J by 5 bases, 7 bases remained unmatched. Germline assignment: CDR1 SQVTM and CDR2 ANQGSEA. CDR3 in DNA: TGCAGCGTTGAAGATCTTGGGACAGGGGGCCGGGAGACCCAGTACTTC. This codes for CSVEDLGTGGRETQYF.

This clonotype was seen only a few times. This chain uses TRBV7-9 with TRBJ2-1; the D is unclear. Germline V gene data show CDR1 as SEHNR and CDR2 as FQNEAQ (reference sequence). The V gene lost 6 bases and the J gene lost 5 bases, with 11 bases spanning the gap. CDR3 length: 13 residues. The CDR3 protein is CASSSTGDNEQFF. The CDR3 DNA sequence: TGTGCCAGCAGTTCAACTGGGGACAATGAGCAGTTCTTC.

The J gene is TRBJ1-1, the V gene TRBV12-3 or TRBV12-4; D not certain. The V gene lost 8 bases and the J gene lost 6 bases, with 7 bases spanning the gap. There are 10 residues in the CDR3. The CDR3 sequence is CASGTSEAFF. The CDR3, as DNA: TGTGCCAGCGGAACGTCTGAAGCTTTCTTT.

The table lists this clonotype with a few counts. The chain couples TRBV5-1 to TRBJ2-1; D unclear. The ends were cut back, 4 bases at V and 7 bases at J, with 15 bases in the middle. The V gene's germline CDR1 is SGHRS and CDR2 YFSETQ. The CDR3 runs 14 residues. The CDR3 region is CASSISSAENEQFF. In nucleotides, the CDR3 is TGCGCCAGCAGCATCAGCTCAGCTGAGAATGAGCAGTTCTTC.

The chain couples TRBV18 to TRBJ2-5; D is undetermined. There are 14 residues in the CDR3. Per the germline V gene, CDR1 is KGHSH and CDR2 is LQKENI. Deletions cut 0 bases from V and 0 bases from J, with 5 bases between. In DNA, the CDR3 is TGTGCCAGCTCACCACCGGGTAACCAAGAGACCCAGTACTTC. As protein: CASSPPGNQETQYF.

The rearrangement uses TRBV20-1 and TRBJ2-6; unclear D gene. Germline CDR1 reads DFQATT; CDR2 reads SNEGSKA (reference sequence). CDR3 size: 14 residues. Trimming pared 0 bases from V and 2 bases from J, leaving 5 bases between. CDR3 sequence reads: CSARDGAGANVLTF. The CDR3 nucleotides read TGCAGTGCTAGAGATGGGGCTGGGGCCAACGTCCTGACTTTC.

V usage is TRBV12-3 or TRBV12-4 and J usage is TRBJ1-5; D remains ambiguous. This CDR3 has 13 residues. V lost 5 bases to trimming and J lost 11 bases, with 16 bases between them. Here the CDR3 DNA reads TGTGCCAGCAGTGCACTCCAGCAAGAAGCCCAGCATTTT. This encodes CASSALQQEAQHF.

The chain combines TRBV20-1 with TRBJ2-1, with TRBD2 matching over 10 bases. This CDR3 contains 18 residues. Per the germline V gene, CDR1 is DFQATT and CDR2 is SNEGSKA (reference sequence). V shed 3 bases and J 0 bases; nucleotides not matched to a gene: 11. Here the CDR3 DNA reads TGCAGTGCTAGCGTGGTAGCGGGGGGCCTCAGCTCCTACAATGAGCAGTTCTTC. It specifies CSASVVAGGLSSYNEQFF.

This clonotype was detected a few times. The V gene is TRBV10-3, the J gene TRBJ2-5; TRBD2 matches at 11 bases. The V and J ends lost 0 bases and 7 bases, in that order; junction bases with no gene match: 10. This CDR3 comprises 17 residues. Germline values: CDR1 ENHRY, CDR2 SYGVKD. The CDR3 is CAISESSGTSGGGTQYF. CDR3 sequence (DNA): TGTGCCATCAGTGAGTCTTCCGGGACTAGCGGTGGAGGGACCCAGTACTTC.

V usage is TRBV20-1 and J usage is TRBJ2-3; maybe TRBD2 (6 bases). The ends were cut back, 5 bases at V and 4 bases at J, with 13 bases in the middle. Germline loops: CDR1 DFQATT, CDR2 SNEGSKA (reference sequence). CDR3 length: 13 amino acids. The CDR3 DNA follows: TGCAGTGCTTCAGGCGGCGGGGCAGATACGCAGTATTTT. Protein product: CSASGGGADTQYF.

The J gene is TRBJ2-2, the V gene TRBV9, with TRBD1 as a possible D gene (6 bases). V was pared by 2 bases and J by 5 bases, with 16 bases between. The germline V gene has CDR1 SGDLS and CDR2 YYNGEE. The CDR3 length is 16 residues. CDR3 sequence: CASSVFVGAGTGELFF. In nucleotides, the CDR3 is TGTGCCAGCAGCGTTTTCGTGGGGGCAGGGACCGGGGAGCTGTTTTTT. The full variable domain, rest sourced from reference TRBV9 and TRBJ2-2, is DSGVTQTPKHLITATGQRVTLRCSPRSGDLSVYWYQQSLDQGLQFLIQYYNGEERAKGNILERFSAQQFPDLHSELNLSSLELGDSALYFCASSVFVGAGTGELFFGEGSRLTVL.

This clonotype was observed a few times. In nucleotides, the CDR3 is TGTGCCAGCAGTCCCCACAGGGTCGGTGGCTACACCTTC. Its translation is CASSPHRVGGYTF. This chain connects TRBV27 to TRBJ1-2; TRBD1 might be the D (6 bases). V was cut by 5 bases and J by 7 bases, with 14 bases left in between. Germline CDR1 and CDR2: MNHEY and SMNVEV (reference sequence). The CDR3 runs 13 residues.

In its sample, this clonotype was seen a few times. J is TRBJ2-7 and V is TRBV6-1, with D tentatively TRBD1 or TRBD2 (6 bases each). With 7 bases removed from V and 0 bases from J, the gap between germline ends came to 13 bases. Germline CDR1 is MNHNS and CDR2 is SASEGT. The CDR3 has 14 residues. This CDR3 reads CASTAGQNSYEQYF. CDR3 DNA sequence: TGTGCCAGCACGGCGGGACAAAACTCCTACGAGCAGTACTTC.

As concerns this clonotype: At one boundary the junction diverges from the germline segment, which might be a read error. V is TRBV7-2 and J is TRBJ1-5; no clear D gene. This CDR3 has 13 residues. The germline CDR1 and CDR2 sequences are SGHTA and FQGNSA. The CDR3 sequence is CASSFHLAQPRHF. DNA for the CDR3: TGTGCCAGCAGCTTCCACCTCGCTCAGCCCCGGCATTTT.

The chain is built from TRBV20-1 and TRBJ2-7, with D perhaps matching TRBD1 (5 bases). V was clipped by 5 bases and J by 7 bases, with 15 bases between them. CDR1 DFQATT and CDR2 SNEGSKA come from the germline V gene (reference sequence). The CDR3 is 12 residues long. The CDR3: CSAFRIDSEQYF. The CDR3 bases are TGCAGTGCTTTTCGAATAGACAGTGAGCAGTACTTC.

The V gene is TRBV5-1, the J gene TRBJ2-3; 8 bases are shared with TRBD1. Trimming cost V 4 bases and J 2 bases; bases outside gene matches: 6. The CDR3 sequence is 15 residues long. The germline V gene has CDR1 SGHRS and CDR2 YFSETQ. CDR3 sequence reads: CASSRRDRLTDTQYF. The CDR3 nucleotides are TGCGCCAGCAGCCGACGGGACAGGCTCACAGATACGCAGTATTTT.

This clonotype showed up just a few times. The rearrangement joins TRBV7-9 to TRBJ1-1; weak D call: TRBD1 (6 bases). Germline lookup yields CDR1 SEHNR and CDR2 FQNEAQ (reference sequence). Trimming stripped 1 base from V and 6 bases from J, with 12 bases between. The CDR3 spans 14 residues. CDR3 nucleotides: TGTGCCAGCAGCTTAGTGGCAGGGGACGCTGAAGCTTTCTTT. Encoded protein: CASSLVAGDAEAFF.